The present T cell receptor (beta chain) was sequenced within a study of control samples from healthy donors and cancer patients. In its sample, this clone was seen once. TCRdb's table, derived via immunoSEQ multiplex PCR, lists solely in-frame clones and lacks some. This sample has under 200,000 clones, with about 94% found just once. Deletions cut 0 bases from V and 2 bases from J, with 14 bases between. Germline V gene lookup returns CDR1 GTSNPN and CDR2 SVGIG (reference sequence). The CDR3 contains 15 residues. The chain employs TRBV30 and TRBJ2-7; D unresolved. The sequenced material came from blood. The receptor's source is a woman aged 25 to 39 in good health. DNA for the CDR3: TGTGCCTGGAGTGTGATAACCGGCGGCCCCTACGAGCAGTACTTC. Translating gives CAWSVITGGPYEQYF.